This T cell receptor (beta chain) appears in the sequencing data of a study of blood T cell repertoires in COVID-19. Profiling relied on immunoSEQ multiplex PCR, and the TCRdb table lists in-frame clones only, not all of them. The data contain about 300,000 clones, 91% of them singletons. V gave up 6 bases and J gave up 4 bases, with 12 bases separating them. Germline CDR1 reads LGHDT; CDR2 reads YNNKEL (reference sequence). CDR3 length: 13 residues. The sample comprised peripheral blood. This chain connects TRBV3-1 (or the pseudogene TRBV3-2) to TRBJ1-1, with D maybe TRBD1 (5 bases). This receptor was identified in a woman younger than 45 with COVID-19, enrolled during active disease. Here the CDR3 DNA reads TGTGCCAGCAGACAGGCCCCGGGCACTGAAGCTTTCTTT. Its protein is CASRQAPGTEAFF.